This note documents a single T cell receptor (beta chain) sequence. The data stem from a study of chemoradiotherapy in HPV16-positive cancers. V was cut by 0 bases and J by 4 bases, with 13 bases left in between. The CDR3 has 15 amino acids. CDR1 SGDLS and CDR2 YYNGEE come from the germline V gene. The repertoire was sequenced with immunoSEQ multiplex PCR; TCRdb's copy has only in-frame clones and lacks some. The sample yields nearly 35,000 clones, around 93% seen once. The TCR comes from a human donor with HPV-associated anogenital cancer. Source: blood, taken from a patient who underwent chemoradiotherapy. The rearrangement uses TRBV9 and TRBJ1-2, with a possible D match to TRBD1 (6 bases). DNA for the CDR3: TGTGCCAGCAGCGTAGAGGGGGGAAAGAGCTATGGCTACACCTTC. It encodes CASSVEGGKSYGYTF.